The T cell receptor (beta chain) under discussion was sequenced for a study of blood T cell repertoires in COVID-19. As for the study in general: Samples of COVID-19 (acute and convalescent) were obtained from the United States, Italy and Spain. PBMCs, B-cell-depleted T cells, or T cells were the source of the cDNA or gDNA that made up the material.

During active infection, Seattle patients enrolled and were then monitored through disease. From germline, CDR1 is GTSNPN and CDR2 SVGIG (reference sequence). The CDR3 length is 16 residues. V was pared by 3 bases and J by 2 bases, with 9 bases of the junction left unmatched. This clone was seen at least ten times. Authors' processing steps: By means of reference gene primer amplification, nucleated cell counts were estimated. Clones were read by immunoSEQ multiplex PCR, and TCRdb kept only the in-frame ones, dropping some. V and J calls and clone size are given by that table; D and trimming were obtained from the DNA. Among approximately 350,000 clones, 86% were seen once, and the ten largest hold roughly 6.6%.

This clonotype originated in a woman between 55 and 75 years old with COVID-19, enrolled during active disease. The genes are TRBV30 and TRBJ1-5; 8 nucleotides agree with TRBD1. The sample was peripheral blood. CDR3 sequence: CAWSDRTGIGNQPQHF. In nucleotides, the CDR3 is TGTGCCTGGAGCGACCGGACAGGGATTGGCAATCAGCCCCAGCATTTT.